The source of this T cell receptor (beta chain) is a study of blood T cell repertoires in COVID-19. V lost 0 bases to trimming and J lost 8 bases; unmatched junction nucleotides: 4. Germline V gene lookup returns CDR1 GTSNPN and CDR2 SVGIG (reference sequence). The CDR3 covers 13 residues. Profiling relied on immunoSEQ multiplex PCR, and the TCRdb table lists in-frame clones only, not all of them. The repertoire holds about 330,000 clones, with 80% to 90% as singletons. Sequencing was performed on PBMCs or T cells enriched from blood (not recorded which). The chain couples TRBV30 to TRBJ1-2; 9 positions agree with TRBD1. This TCR was sampled from a man aged 30 to 39 who had recovered from COVID-19. CDR3 amino acids: CAWSVLTGGGYTF. CDR3 DNA: TGTGCCTGGAGTGTACTCACAGGGGGCGGCTACACCTTC.